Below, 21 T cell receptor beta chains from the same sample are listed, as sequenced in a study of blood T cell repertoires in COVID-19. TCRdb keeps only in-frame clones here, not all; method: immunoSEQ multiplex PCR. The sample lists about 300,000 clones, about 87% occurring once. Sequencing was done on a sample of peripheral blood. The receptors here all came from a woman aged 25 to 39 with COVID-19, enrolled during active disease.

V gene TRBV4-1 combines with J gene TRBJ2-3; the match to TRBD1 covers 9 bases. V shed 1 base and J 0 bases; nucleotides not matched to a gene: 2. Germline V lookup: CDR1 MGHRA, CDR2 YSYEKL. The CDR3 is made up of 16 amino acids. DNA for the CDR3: TGCGCCAGCAGCCAAGTACAGGGGGCAAGCACAGATACGCAGTATTTT. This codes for CASSQVQGASTDTQYF.

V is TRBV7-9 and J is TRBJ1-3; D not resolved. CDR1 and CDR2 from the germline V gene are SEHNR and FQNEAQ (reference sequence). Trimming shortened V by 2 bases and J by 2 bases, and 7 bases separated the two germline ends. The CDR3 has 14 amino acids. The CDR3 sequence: CASSLKSTGNTIYF. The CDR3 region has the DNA TGTGCCAGCAGCTTAAAGAGTACTGGAAACACCATATATTTT.

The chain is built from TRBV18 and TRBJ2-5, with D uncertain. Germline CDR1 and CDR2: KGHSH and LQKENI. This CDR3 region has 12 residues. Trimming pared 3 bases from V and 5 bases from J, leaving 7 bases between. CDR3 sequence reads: CASSPLRETQYF. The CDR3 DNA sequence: TGTGCCAGCTCACCCCTGCGTGAGACCCAGTACTTC.

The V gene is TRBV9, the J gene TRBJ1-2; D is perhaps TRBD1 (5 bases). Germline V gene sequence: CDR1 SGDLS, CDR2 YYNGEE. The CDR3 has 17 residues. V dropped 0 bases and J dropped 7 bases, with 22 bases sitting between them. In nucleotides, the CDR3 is TGTGCCAGCAGCGTAGCTACGGGGGGGATCGGGACGATTGGCTACACCTTC. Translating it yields CASSVATGGIGTIGYTF.

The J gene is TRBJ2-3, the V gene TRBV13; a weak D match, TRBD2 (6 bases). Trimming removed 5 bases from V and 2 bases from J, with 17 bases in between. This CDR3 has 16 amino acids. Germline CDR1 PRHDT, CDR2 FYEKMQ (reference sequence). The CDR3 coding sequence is TGTGCCAGCAGCGACACGGGACTGAGTGACACAGATACGCAGTATTTT. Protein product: CASSDTGLSDTDTQYF.

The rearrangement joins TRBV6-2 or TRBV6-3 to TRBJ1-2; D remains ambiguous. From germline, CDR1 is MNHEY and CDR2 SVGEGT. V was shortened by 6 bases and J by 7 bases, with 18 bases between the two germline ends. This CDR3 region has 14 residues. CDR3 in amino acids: CASSSLGPPGGYTF. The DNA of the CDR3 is TGTGCCAGCAGCTCCCTTGGTCCCCCGGGTGGCTACACCTTC.

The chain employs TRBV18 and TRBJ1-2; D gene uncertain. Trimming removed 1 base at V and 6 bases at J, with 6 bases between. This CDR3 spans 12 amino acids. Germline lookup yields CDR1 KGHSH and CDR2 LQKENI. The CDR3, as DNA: TGTGCCAGCTCACCACAATCTGATGGCTACACCTTC. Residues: CASSPQSDGYTF.

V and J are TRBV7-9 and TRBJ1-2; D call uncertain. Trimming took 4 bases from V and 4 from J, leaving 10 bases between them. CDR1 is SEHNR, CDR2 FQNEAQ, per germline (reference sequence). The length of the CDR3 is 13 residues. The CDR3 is CASSSITGYGYTF. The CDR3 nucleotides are TGTGCCAGCAGCTCCATCACGGGCTATGGCTACACCTTC.

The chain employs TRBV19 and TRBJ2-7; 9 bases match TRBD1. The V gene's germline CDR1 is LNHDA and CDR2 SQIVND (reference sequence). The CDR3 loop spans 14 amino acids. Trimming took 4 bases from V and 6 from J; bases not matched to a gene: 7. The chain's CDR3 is CASSTRDRVSEQYF. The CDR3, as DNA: TGTGCCAGTAGTACGCGGGACAGGGTATCCGAGCAGTACTTC.

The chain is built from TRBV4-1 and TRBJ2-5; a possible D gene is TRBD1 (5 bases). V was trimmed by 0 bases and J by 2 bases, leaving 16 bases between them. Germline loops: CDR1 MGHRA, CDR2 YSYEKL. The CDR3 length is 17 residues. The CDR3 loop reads CASSQDPQGQTQETQYF. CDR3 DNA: TGCGCCAGCAGCCAAGATCCCCAGGGCCAAACGCAAGAGACCCAGTACTTC.

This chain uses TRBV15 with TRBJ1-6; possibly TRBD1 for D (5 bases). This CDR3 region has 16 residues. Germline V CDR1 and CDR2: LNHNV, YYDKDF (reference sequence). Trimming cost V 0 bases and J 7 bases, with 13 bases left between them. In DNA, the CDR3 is TGTGCCACCAGCAGAGAGGGGGGGGACGGGAATTCACCCCTCCACTTT. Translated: CATSREGGDGNSPLHF.

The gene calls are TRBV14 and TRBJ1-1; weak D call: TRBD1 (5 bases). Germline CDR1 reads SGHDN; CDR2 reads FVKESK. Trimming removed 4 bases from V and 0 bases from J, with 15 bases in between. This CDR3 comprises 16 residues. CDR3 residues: CASSPRQSFMNTEAFF. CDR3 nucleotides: TGTGCCAGCAGCCCTCGACAGTCCTTTATGAACACTGAAGCTTTCTTT.

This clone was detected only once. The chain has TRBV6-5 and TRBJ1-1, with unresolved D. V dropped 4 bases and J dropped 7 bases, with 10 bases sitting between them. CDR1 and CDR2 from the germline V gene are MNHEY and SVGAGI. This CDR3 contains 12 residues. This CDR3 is CASSSGGGEAFF. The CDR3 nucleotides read TGTGCCAGCAGTTCGGGAGGAGGTGAAGCTTTCTTT.

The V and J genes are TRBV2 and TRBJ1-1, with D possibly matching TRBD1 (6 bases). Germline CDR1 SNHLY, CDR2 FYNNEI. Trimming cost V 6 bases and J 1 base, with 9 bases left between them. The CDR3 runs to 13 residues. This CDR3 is CASRGTKNTEAFF. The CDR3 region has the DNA TGTGCCAGCAGAGGGACAAAGAACACTGAAGCTTTCTTT.

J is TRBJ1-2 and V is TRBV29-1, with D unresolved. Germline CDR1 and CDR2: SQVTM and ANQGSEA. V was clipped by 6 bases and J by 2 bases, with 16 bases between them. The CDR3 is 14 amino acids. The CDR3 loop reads CSVPRETGNYGYTF. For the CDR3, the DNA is TGCAGCGTGCCCAGAGAGACGGGGAACTATGGCTACACCTTC. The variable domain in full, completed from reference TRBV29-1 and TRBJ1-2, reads SAVISQKPSRDICQRGTSLTIQCQVDSQVTMMFWYRQQPGQSLTLIATANQGSEATYESGFVIDKFPISRPNLTFSTLTVSNMSPEDSSIYLCSVPRETGNYGYTFGSGTRLTVV.

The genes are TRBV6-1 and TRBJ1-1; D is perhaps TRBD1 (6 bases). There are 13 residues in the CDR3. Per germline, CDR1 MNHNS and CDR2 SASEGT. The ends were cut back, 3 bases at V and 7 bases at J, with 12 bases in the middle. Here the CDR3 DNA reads TGTGCCAGCAGTGACCCCGGACAGTTTGAAGCTTTCTTT. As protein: CASSDPGQFEAFF.

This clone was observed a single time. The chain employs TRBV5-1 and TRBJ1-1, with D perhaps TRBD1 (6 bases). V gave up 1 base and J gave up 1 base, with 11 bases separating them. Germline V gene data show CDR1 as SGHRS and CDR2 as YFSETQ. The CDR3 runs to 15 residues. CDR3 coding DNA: TGCGCCAGCAGCTTGAGCGGACAGCCGAACACTGAAGCTTTCTTT. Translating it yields CASSLSGQPNTEAFF.

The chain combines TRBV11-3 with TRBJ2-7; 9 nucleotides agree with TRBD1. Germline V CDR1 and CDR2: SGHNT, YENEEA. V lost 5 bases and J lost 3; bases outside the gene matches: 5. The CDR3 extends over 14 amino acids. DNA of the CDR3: TGTGCCAGCAGCACCGGGACAGGGTACTACGAGCAGTACTTC. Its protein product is CASSTGTGYYEQYF. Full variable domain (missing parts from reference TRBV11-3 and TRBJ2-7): EAGVVQSPRYKIIEKKQPVAFWCNPISGHNTLYWYLQNLGQGPELLIRYENEEAVDDSQLPKDRFSAERLKGVDSTLKIQPAELGDSAVYLCASSTGTGYYEQYFGPGTRLTVT.

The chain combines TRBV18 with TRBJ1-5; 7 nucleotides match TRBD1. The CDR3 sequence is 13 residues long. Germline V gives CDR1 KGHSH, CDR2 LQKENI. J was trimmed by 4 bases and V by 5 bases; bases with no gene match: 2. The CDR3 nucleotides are TGTGCCAGCTCAACGGACAGGAATCAGCCCCAGCATTTT. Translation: CASSTDRNQPQHF. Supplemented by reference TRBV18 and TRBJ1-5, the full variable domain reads NAGVMQNPRHLVRRRGQEARLRCSPMKGHSHVYWYRQLPEEGLKFMVYLQKENIIDESGMPKERFSAEFPKEGPSILRIQQVVRGDSAAYFCASSTDRNQPQHFGDGTRLSIL.

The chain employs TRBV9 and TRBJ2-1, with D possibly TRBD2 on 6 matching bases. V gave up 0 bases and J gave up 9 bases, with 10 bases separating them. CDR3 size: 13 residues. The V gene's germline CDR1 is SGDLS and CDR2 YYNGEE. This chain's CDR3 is CASSVGAGPEQFF. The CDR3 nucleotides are TGTGCCAGCAGCGTAGGGGCGGGACCTGAGCAGTTCTTC.

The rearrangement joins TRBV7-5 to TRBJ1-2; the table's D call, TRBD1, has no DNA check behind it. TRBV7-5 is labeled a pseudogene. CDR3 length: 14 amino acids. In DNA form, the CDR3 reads TGTGCCAGAAGGAGCCGACAGCTTAACTATGGCTACACCTTC. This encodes CARRSRQLNYGYTF.